Below are 8 T cell receptor beta chains sequenced from a single sample in a study of T-cell memory formation after mild COVID-19. TCRdb passed the 5' RACE reads through MiXCR, listing each CDR3 protein once. The data show about 260,000 distinct CDR3 sequences, 15% to 20% seen once. The sequencing input was PBMCs or a T cell subset sorted from them (not recorded which). These receptors were taken from a man between 18 and 29 years old who had mild COVID-19 (a few samples of this study predate the infection). Cell type and time point are not known.

This clonotype was seen repeatedly, ten times or more. The rearrangement links TRBV12-3 or TRBV12-4 to TRBJ2-1; 10 bases are a match to TRBD2. CDR3 size: 14 residues. The junction had 3 bases not matched to a gene; V was cut back by 2 bases and J by 8 bases. CDR3: CASSLSGGADEQFF. The DNA for the CDR3 is TGTGCCAGCAGTTTAAGCGGGGGGGCAGATGAGCAGTTCTTC.

The chain employs TRBV4-1 and TRBJ2-7, with D possibly matching TRBD2 (5 bases). Trimming took off 6 bases at V and 0 bases at J, with 12 bases between the two ends. Germline CDR1 reads MGHRA; CDR2 reads YSYEKL. The CDR3 is 14 amino acids. In DNA form, the CDR3 reads TGCGCCAGCAGGGGGAGTCAGAACTCCTACGAGCAGTACTTC. It encodes CASRGSQNSYEQYF.

This chain links TRBV12-3 or TRBV12-4 with TRBJ2-4; D perhaps matches TRBD2 (6 bases). The CDR3 sequence is 14 residues long. V was pared by 3 bases and J by 1 base, with 7 bases between. CDR3 bases: TGTGCCAGCAGTTTGGCGGGGGCCAAAAACATTCAGTACTTC. It encodes CASSLAGAKNIQYF.

The chain has TRBV6-2 or TRBV6-3 and TRBJ1-1; no definite D call. Deletions cut 1 base from V and 6 bases from J, with 15 bases between. This CDR3 region has 15 residues. The germline V gene has CDR1 MNHEY and CDR2 SVGEGT. The CDR3 DNA is TGTGCCAGCAGTTACTTCAGAGGCCGAGGTCCTGAAGCTTTCTTT. This encodes CASSYFRGRGPEAFF.

This clonotype was detected only a few times. The V call is TRBV29-1, the J call TRBJ1-3; D gene uncertain. Germline V gene sequence: CDR1 SQVTM, CDR2 ANQGSEA. Trimming stripped 0 bases from V and 2 bases from J, with 14 bases between. The CDR3 is made up of 16 amino acids. The CDR3 coding sequence is TGCAGCGTTGAAGACATGGAAGGGAGCGCTGGAAACACCATATATTTT. Translation gives CSVEDMEGSAGNTIYF.

The table lists this clonotype with a few counts. Written as DNA, the CDR3 is TGTGCCAGCTCACCGAATAGGGACGGAGCTTTCTTT. Translation gives CASSPNRDGAFF. The chain employs TRBV18 and TRBJ1-1; possible D gene TRBD1, 5 bases. The V end was cut by 3 bases, the J end by 10 bases, with 12 bases between. Germline lookup yields CDR1 KGHSH and CDR2 LQKENI. This CDR3 has 12 residues.

The genes are TRBV5-1 and TRBJ1-2; tentative D call: TRBD1 (6 bases). V was cut by 4 bases and J by 5 bases, with 12 bases left in between. Germline CDR1 reads SGHRS; CDR2 reads YFSETQ. This CDR3 spans 13 amino acids. CDR3 amino acids: CASSGGQKYGYTF. In DNA, the CDR3 is TGCGCCAGCAGCGGAGGACAGAAATATGGCTACACCTTC.

The chain is built from TRBV5-1 and TRBJ1-1; the D gene is possibly TRBD1 (6 bases). This CDR3 region has 14 residues. Germline CDR1 SGHRS, CDR2 YFSETQ. V lost 3 bases and J 2 bases, leaving 11 bases between the germline ends. Written as DNA, the CDR3 is TGCGCCAGCAGCTCTGGGACAAGAAACACTGAAGCTTTCTTT. Encoded protein: CASSSGTRNTEAFF.